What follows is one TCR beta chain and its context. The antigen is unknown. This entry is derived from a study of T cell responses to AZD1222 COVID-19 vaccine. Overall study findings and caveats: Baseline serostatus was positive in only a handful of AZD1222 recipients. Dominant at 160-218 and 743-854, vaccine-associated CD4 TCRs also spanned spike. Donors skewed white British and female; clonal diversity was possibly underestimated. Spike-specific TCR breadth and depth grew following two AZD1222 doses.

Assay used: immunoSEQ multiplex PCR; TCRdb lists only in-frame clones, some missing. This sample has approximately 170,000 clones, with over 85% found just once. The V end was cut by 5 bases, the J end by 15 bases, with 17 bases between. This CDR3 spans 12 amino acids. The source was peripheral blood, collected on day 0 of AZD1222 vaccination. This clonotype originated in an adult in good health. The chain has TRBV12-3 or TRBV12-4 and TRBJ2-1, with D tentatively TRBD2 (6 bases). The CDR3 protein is CASSNPREPTFF. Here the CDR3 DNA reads TGTGCCAGCAGTAATCCGCGGGAACCAACGTTCTTC.